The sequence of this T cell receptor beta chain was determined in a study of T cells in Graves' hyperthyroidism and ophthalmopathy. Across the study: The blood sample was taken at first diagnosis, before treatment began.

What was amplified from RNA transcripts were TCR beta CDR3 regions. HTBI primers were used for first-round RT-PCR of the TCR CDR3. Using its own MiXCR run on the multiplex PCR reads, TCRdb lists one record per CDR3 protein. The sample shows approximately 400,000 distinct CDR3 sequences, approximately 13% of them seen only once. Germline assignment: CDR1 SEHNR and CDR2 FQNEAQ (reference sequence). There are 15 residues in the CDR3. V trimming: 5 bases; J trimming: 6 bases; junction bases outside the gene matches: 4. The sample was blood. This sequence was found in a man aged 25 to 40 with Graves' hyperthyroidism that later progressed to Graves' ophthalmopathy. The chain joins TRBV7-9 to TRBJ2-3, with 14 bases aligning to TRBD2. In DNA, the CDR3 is TGTGCCAGCAGCCCCGGGACTAGCGGGGGCGATACGCAGTATTTT. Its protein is CASSPGTSGGDTQYF.